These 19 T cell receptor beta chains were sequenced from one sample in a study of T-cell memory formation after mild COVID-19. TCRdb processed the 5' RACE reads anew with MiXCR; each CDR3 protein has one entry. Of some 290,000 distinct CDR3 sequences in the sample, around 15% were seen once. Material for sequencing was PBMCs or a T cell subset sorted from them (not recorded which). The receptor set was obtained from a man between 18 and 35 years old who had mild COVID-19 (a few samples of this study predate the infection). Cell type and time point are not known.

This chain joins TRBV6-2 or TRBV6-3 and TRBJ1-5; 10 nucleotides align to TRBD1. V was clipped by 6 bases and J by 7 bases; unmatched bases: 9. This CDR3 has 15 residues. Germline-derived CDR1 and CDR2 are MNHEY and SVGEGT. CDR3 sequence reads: CASSSGQGIGQPQHF. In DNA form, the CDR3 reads TGTGCCAGCAGCTCGGGACAGGGGATAGGGCAGCCCCAGCATTTT.

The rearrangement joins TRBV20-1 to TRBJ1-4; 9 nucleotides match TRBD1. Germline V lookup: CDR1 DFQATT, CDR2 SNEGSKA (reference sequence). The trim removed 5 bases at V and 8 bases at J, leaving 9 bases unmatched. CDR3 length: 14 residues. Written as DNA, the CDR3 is TGCAGTGCTTTGGACAGGGGACAGGAAGAAAAACTGTTTTTT. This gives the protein CSALDRGQEEKLFF.

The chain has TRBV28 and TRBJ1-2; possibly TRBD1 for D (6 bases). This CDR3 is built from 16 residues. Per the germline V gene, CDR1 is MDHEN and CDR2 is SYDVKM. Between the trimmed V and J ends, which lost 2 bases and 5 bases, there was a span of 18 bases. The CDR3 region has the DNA TGTGCCAGCAGTTTAGATCCCCGGGGGCGATGGTATGGCTACACCTTC. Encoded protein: CASSLDPRGRWYGYTF.

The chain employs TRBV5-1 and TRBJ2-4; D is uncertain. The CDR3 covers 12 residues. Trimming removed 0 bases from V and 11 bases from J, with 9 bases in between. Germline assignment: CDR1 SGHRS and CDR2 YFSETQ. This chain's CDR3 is CASSLENGFQYF. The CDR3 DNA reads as TGCGCCAGCAGCTTGGAAAACGGGTTTCAGTACTTC.

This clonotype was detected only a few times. The CDR3 sequence is CSARAGETQYF. CDR3 in DNA: TGCAGTGCTAGAGCGGGGGAGACCCAGTACTTC. The chain joins TRBV20-1 to TRBJ2-5, with a possible D match to TRBD2 (5 bases). Germline V lookup: CDR1 DFQATT, CDR2 SNEGSKA (reference sequence). Trimming cost V 1 base and J 5 bases, with 5 bases left between them. This CDR3 comprises 11 residues.

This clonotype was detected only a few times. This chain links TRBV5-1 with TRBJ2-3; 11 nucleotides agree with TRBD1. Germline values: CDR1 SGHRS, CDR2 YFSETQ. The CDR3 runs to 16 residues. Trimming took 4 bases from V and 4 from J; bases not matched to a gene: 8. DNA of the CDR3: TGCGCCAGCAGCCAGGAGGACAGGGGGCGTTCAGATACGCAGTATTTT. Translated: CASSQEDRGRSDTQYF.

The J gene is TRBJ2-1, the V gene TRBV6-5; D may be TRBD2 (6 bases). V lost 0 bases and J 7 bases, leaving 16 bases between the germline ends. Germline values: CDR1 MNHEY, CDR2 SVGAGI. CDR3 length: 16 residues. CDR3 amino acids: CASSYSTWGGVNEQFF. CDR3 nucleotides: TGTGCCAGCAGTTACTCGACGTGGGGCGGGGTTAATGAGCAGTTCTTC.

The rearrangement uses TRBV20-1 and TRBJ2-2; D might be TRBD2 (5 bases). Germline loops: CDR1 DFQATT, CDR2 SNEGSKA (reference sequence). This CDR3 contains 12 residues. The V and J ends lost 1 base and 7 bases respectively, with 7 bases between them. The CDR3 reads CSARARGGELFF. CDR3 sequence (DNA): TGCAGTGCTAGAGCACGGGGCGGGGAGCTGTTTTTT.

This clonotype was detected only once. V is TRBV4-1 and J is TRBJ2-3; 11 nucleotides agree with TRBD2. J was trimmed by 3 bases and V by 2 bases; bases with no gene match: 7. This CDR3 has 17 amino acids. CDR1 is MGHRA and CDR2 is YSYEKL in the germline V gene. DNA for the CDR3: TGCGCCAGCAGCCAATCTAGCGGGGGGTTTAGAACAGATACGCAGTATTTT. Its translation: CASSQSSGGFRTDTQYF.

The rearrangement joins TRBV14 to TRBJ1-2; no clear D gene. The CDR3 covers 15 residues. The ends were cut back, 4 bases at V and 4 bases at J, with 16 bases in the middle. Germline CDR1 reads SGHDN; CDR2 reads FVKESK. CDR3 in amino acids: CASSPASLRGYGYTF. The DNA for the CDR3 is TGTGCCAGCAGCCCTGCCTCCCTACGAGGCTATGGCTACACCTTC.

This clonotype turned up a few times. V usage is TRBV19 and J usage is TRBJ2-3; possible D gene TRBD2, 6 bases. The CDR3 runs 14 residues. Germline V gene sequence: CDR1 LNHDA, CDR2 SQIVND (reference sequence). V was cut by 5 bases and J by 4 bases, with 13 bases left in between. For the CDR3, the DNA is TGTGCCAGTAGTGCGTATGGGACTTCAGATACGCAGTATTTT. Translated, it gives CASSAYGTSDTQYF.

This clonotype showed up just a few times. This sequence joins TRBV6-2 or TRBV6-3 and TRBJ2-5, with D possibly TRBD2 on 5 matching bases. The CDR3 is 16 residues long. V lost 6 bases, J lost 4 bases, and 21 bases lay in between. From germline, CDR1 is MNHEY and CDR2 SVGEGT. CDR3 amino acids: CASSSEIRITRETQYF. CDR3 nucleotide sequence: TGTGCCAGCAGCTCAGAGATTCGGATCACTAGAGAGACCCAGTACTTC.

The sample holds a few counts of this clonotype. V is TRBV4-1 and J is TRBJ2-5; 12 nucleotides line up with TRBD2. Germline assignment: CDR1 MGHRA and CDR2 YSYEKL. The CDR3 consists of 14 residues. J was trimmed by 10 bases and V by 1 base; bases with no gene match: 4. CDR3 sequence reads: CASSQGLAGEGQYF. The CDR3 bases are TGCGCCAGCAGCCAAGGACTAGCGGGGGAGGGCCAGTACTTC.

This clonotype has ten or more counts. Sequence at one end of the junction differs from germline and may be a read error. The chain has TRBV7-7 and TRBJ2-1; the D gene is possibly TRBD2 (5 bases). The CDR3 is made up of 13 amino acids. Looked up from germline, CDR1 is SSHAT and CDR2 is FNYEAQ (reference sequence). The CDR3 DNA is TGTGCTAGCAGCTTAGTGTTTGGAGGCGAGCAGTTCTTC. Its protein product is CASSLVFGGEQFF.

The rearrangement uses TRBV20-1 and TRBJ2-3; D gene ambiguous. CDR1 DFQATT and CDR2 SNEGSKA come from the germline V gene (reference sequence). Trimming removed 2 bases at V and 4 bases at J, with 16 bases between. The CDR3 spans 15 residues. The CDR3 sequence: CSARPALTRPDTQYF. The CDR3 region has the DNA TGCAGTGCTAGACCAGCTCTGACCAGACCAGATACGCAGTATTTT.

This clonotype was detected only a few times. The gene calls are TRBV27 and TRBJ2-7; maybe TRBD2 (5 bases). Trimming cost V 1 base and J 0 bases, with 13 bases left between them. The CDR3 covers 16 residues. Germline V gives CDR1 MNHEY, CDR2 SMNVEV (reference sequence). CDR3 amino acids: CASSLWASSSSYEQYF. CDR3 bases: TGTGCCAGCAGTTTATGGGCTAGCTCCAGCTCCTACGAGCAGTACTTC.

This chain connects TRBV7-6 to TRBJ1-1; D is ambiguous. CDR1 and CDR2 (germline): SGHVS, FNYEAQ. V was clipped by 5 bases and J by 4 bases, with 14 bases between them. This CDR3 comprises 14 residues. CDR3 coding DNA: TGTGCCAGCAGCCCATTAGGCATGGCCACTGAAGCTTTCTTT. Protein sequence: CASSPLGMATEAFF.

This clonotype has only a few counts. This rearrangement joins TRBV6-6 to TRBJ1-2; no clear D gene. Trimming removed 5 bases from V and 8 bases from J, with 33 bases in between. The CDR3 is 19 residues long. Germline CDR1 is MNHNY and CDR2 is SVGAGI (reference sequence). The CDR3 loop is CASSPRTESDAQTDPGYTF. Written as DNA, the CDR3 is TGTGCCAGCAGTCCTCGAACTGAATCGGACGCTCAAACGGATCCGGGCTACACCTTC.

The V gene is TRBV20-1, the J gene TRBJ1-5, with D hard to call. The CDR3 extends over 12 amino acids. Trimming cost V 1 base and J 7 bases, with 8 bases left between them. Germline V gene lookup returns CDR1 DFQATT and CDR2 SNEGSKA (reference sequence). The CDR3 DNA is TGCAGTGCTAGAGGCCCGGGCCAGCCCCAGCATTTT. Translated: CSARGPGQPQHF.